Shown below are 15 T cell receptor beta chains from a single sample sequenced in a study of CD8+ T cells in alopecia areata. Indicated treatment: oral pan-JAK inhibitor, 5-10 mg twice daily. Sequencing templates came from extracted RNA that was reverse transcribed into cDNA. Method: immunoSEQ multiplex PCR; TCRdb's copy keeps in-frame clones and lacks some. Seen here are a few hundred thousand clones, under 60% observed once, and the top ten hold around 1.4%. The sequencing used CD4+ T cells sorted from blood, collected at week 4, from a patient treated with tofacitinib. The receptors shown here come from a human donor with alopecia areata.

The rearrangement joins TRBV30 to TRBJ2-7, with D perhaps matching TRBD1 (6 bases). The CDR3 runs to 15 residues. V shed 0 bases and J shed 3 bases, with 15 bases lying between them. Germline CDR1 reads GTSNPN; CDR2 reads SVGIG (reference sequence). The CDR3 DNA is TGTGCCTGGAGTGTGCGCCCAGGGGCCCACTACGAGCAGTACTTC. Its protein product is CAWSVRPGAHYEQYF.

The CDR3: CASSRSLYGSYNEQFF. CDR3 in DNA: TGTGCCAGCAGTAGGTCCCTTTACGGCTCCTACAATGAGCAGTTCTTC. This chain links TRBV27 with TRBJ2-1; no clear D. Trimming pared 5 bases from V and 0 bases from J, leaving 14 bases between. The CDR3 consists of 16 residues. CDR1 is MNHEY and CDR2 is SMNVEV in the germline V gene (reference sequence).

The V call is TRBV7-9, the J call TRBJ1-5, with D tentatively TRBD1 (6 bases). The V end was cut by 1 base, the J end by 6 bases, with 13 bases between. Germline V gene data show CDR1 as SEHNR and CDR2 as FQNEAQ (reference sequence). The CDR3 extends over 15 amino acids. The CDR3 DNA sequence: TGTGCCAGCAGCTTAGATGGGGGGGGCCCTCAGCCCCAGCATTTT. Protein product: CASSLDGGGPQPQHF.

This chain connects TRBV5-1 to TRBJ2-2; D is ambiguous. V was clipped by 0 bases and J by 5 bases, with 14 bases between them. This CDR3 spans 16 amino acids. Germline lookup yields CDR1 SGHRS and CDR2 YFSETQ. The CDR3 nucleotides read TGCGCCAGCAGCTTGGGTTCTCCGGTGGAGACCGGGGAGCTGTTTTTT. This codes for CASSLGSPVETGELFF.

The chain employs TRBV30 and TRBJ2-7, with 8 bases matching TRBD1. Losses at the gene ends were 5 bases for V and 5 bases for J; bases not matched to a gene: 11. This CDR3 region has 14 residues. CDR1 is GTSNPN, CDR2 SVGIG, per germline (reference sequence). The DNA of the CDR3 is TGTGCCTGGCGGTGGGGGGACAGGCCCGACGAGCAGTACTTC. Protein sequence: CAWRWGDRPDEQYF.

The chain combines TRBV4-3 with TRBJ2-1; 9 positions match TRBD2. Germline V gene sequence: CDR1 LGHNA, CDR2 YSLEER. J gave up 4 bases and V 0 bases, and 7 bases lay outside the gene matches. The CDR3 spans 17 residues. The CDR3 here is CASSQDPPAGGYNEQFF. In DNA form, the CDR3 reads TGCGCCAGCAGCCAAGATCCCCCAGCGGGGGGATACAATGAGCAGTTCTTC.

V gene TRBV30 combines with J gene TRBJ2-1, with a weak D call TRBD2 (6 bases). V dropped 5 bases and J dropped 4 bases, with 15 bases sitting between them. This CDR3 has 14 residues. Germline CDR1 reads GTSNPN; CDR2 reads SVGIG (reference sequence). CDR3 DNA: TGTGCCTGGGGTAGTGGCGGGGCATACAATGAGCAGTTCTTC. Translated, it gives CAWGSGGAYNEQFF.

This clone turned up a few times. V usage is TRBV7-3 and J usage is TRBJ1-1, with unresolved D. Trimming shortened V by 0 bases and J by 2 bases, and 4 bases separated the two germline ends. CDR1 and CDR2 (germline): SGHTA, FQGTGA. The CDR3 is made up of 13 amino acids. Here the CDR3 reads CASSLTVNTEAFF. DNA of the CDR3: TGTGCCAGCAGCTTAACAGTTAACACTGAAGCTTTCTTT.

The chain joins TRBV7-2 to TRBJ2-3; the D gene is possibly TRBD2 (7 bases). From germline, CDR1 is SGHTA and CDR2 FQGNSA. This CDR3 spans 14 amino acids. Trimming stripped 6 bases from V and 5 bases from J, with 15 bases between. For the CDR3, the DNA is TGTGCCAGCAGTTGGGGGGGCCGGCTAGATACGCAGTATTTT. Its translation: CASSWGGRLDTQYF.

The rearrangement uses TRBV7-2 and TRBJ1-2; tentatively, D is TRBD1 (5 bases). The CDR3 covers 13 residues. CDR1 is SGHTA and CDR2 is FQGNSA in the germline V gene. Trimming took off 2 bases at V and 4 bases at J, with 8 bases between the two ends. In DNA, the CDR3 is TGTGCCAGCAGCTTACGGGGGATCTATGGCTACACCTTC. Translating gives CASSLRGIYGYTF.

The rearrangement links TRBV10-2 to TRBJ2-7; 9 positions agree with TRBD1. The CDR3 extends over 13 amino acids. Looked up from germline, CDR1 is WSHSY and CDR2 is SAAADI. V lost 7 bases, J lost 4 bases, and 5 bases stayed unmatched. CDR3 in DNA: TGCGCCAGCACCGCGGACAGGGGATACGAGCAGTACTTC. This translates into CASTADRGYEQYF.

The rearrangement joins TRBV10-2 to TRBJ2-2; no reliable D call. This CDR3 is built from 12 residues. The V end lost 6 bases, the J end lost 4 bases, and 6 bases lay between the germline ends. The V gene's germline CDR1 is WSHSY and CDR2 SAAADI. Written as DNA, the CDR3 is TGCGCCAGCAGCAGAGGCACCGGGGAGCTGTTTTTT. This sequence encodes CASSRGTGELFF.

The V gene is TRBV29-1, the J gene TRBJ2-1; D gene ambiguous. CDR1 is SQVTM, CDR2 ANQGSEA, per germline. CDR3 length equals 14 residues. V was clipped by 3 bases and J by 0 bases, with 9 bases between them. CDR3 sequence reads: CSVDSKRSYNEQFF. CDR3 nucleotides: TGCAGCGTTGATTCGAAACGCTCCTACAATGAGCAGTTCTTC.

This clone has ten or more counts. V gene TRBV5-6 combines with J gene TRBJ2-7, with a tentative D call TRBD1 (6 bases). Looked up from germline, CDR1 is SGHDT and CDR2 is YYEEEE. Deletions cut 0 bases from V and 4 bases from J, with 11 bases between. The CDR3 contains 14 residues. CDR3 bases: TGTGCCAGCAGCTTGGACTGGACAGCATACGAGCAGTACTTC. Protein product: CASSLDWTAYEQYF.

The chain has TRBV2 and TRBJ2-2; D is ambiguous. With 5 bases removed from V and 1 base from J, the gap between germline ends came to 5 bases. Per the germline V gene, CDR1 is SNHLY and CDR2 is FYNNEI. CDR3 length equals 13 residues. This chain's CDR3 is CASSPRNTGELFF. The CDR3 nucleotides read TGTGCCAGCAGTCCAAGGAACACCGGGGAGCTGTTTTTT.